These 31 T cell receptor beta chains were sequenced from one sample in a study of shared clonotypes between healthy human individuals. Data came from immunoSEQ multiplex PCR; TCRdb stores just in-frame clones and leaves some out. The repertoire holds some 800,000 clones, 80% to 95% seen once, with 20% to 30% in the top ten. Only CD45RO-negative cells positively selected for CCR7 counted as naive CD8 cells, so terminally differentiated effector memory CD45RA+ cells were excluded. The material sequenced was naive CD8+ T cells sorted from blood. The receptor set was obtained from a man aged 25 to 45 in good health.

The chain combines TRBV7-9 with TRBJ2-5; no reliable D call. The V end lost 5 bases, the J end lost 4 bases, and 11 bases lay between the germline ends. Germline CDR1 reads SEHNR; CDR2 reads FQNEAQ (reference sequence). CDR3 size: 13 residues. The CDR3: CASSPAGLETQYF. CDR3 in DNA: TGTGCCAGCAGCCCCGCCGGGTTAGAGACCCAGTACTTC.

The chain joins TRBV30 to TRBJ2-2, with D perhaps matching TRBD1 or TRBD2 (6 bases each). Trimming took 1 base from V and 1 from J, leaving 7 bases between them. The germline V gene encodes CDR1 GTSNPN and CDR2 SVGIG (reference sequence). The CDR3 sequence is 14 residues long. The CDR3 DNA follows: TGTGCCTGGAGTGAGGGGGGGAACACCGGGGAGCTGTTTTTT. It translates to CAWSEGGNTGELFF.

This clone was picked up one time. The chain carries TRBV30 and TRBJ2-7, with TRBD1 identical over 8 bases. The J segment lost 6 bases and the V segment lost 4 bases, leaving 14 bases of the junction unmatched. The CDR3 covers 15 residues. In germline, CDR1 is GTSNPN, CDR2 SVGIG (reference sequence). CDR3 coding DNA: TGTGCCTGGACCCAAGGACAGGGTGTAGATCGCGAGCAGTACTTC. It specifies CAWTQGQGVDREQYF.

The rearrangement links TRBV9 to TRBJ2-1; TRBD2 matches 7 bases. CDR1 and CDR2 (germline): SGDLS, YYNGEE. With 0 bases clipped from V and 6 bases from J, the junction kept 6 bases outside the gene matches. This CDR3 comprises 15 residues. In nucleotides, the CDR3 is TGTGCCAGCAGCGTAGACGGACTAGTAACCAATGAGCAGTTCTTC. It yields the protein CASSVDGLVTNEQFF.

The chain links TRBV10-1 to TRBJ2-1; tentative D call: TRBD2 (6 bases). In germline, CDR1 is WNHNN, CDR2 SYGVQD (reference sequence). The V end was cut by 10 bases, the J end by 5 bases, with 18 bases between. The length of the CDR3 is 14 residues. The CDR3 loop reads CATKSRERNNEQFF. The CDR3 DNA reads as TGCGCCACCAAGTCCCGGGAGAGAAACAATGAGCAGTTCTTC.

As regards this clone: One end of the junction is discordant with germline, which a read error may explain. V and J are TRBV7-2 and TRBJ2-3; D is unclear. Germline V gene data show CDR1 as SGHTA and CDR2 as FQGNSA. This CDR3 contains 8 residues. The CDR3, as DNA: TGTGCCAGCAGCGCCAGTACCTTT. Protein sequence: CASSASTF.

The chain has TRBV7-9 and TRBJ2-7; D gene ambiguous. The V gene's germline CDR1 is SEHNR and CDR2 FQNEAQ (reference sequence). V was clipped by 5 bases and J by 0 bases, with 14 bases between them. The CDR3 is 15 amino acids. The CDR3 loop is CASSPNRTYSYEQYF. DNA of the CDR3: TGTGCCAGCAGCCCGAACCGGACCTACTCCTACGAGCAGTACTTC.

The V gene is TRBV4-1, the J gene TRBJ2-2, with D perhaps being TRBD1 or TRBD2 (5 bases each). V was shortened by 4 bases and J by 6 bases, with 12 bases between the two germline ends. Germline lookup yields CDR1 MGHRA and CDR2 YSYEKL. There are 14 residues in the CDR3. This CDR3 is CASSLGGGAGELFF. CDR3 nucleotide sequence: TGCGCCAGCAGCCTAGGTGGGGGAGCCGGGGAGCTGTTTTTT.

A note on this clone: The same CDR3 arises from other DNA sequences in this sample as well. The gene calls are TRBV4-3 and TRBJ2-1, with unresolved D. V shed 0 bases and J shed 3 bases, with 6 bases lying between them. Per the germline V gene, CDR1 is LGHNA and CDR2 is YSLEER. The CDR3 has 14 residues. As DNA, the CDR3 is TGCGCCAGCAGCCAAGATTCAGGCTACAATGAGCAGTTCTTC. It translates to CASSQDSGYNEQFF.

The CDR3 region has the DNA TGTGCCATCAGTGGTAGCGGGAGGGCCAATGAGCAGTTCTTC. It is translated as CAISGSGRANEQFF. The chain couples TRBV10-3 to TRBJ2-1; TRBD2 aligns across 11 bases. Germline lookup yields CDR1 ENHRY and CDR2 SYGVKD. Trimming cost V 4 bases and J 6 bases; bases outside gene matches: 2. The CDR3 length is 14 residues.

This chain links TRBV4-1 with TRBJ2-7; D remains ambiguous. The germline V gene has CDR1 MGHRA and CDR2 YSYEKL. V lost 3 bases and J 2 bases, leaving 8 bases between the germline ends. This CDR3 is 13 amino acids long. The CDR3 sequence is CASSHGPAYEQYF. In DNA, the CDR3 is TGCGCCAGCAGCCATGGGCCTGCCTACGAGCAGTACTTC.

The J gene is TRBJ2-3, the V gene TRBV9; D might be TRBD2 (5 bases). The V gene lost 3 bases and the J gene lost 5 bases, with 19 bases spanning the gap. CDR1 and CDR2 from the germline V gene are SGDLS and YYNGEE. CDR3 length: 16 amino acids. The CDR3 nucleotides are TGTGCCAGCAGCGGGAAGAGCGAGGAGGCTGTAGATACGCAGTATTTT. Translated, it gives CASSGKSEEAVDTQYF.

The count of this clone is one. The genes are TRBV6-6 and TRBJ2-1, with a tentative D call TRBD2 (6 bases). Germline CDR1 and CDR2: MNHNY and SVGAGI (reference sequence). This CDR3 region has 16 residues. With 0 bases removed from V and 3 bases from J, the gap between germline ends came to 12 bases. The CDR3: CASSYSADSGYNEQFF. As DNA, the CDR3 is TGTGCCAGCAGTTACTCGGCGGATAGCGGCTACAATGAGCAGTTCTTC.

This chain connects TRBV7-2 to TRBJ2-4; no firm D call. The CDR3 spans 15 residues. Germline CDR1 and CDR2: SGHTA and FQGNSA. Trimming left V 3 bases short and J 7 bases short, with 16 bases between. This CDR3 reads CASSFSFDGRNIQYF. CDR3 coding DNA: TGTGCCAGCAGCTTCAGCTTCGACGGGCGGAACATTCAGTACTTC. The variable domain in full, with the rest retrieved from reference TRBV7-2 and TRBJ2-4, is GAGVSQSPSNKVTEKGKDVELRCDPISGHTALYWYRQSLGQGLEFLIYFQGNSAPDKSGLPSDRFSAERTGGSVSTLTIQRTQQEDSAVYLCASSFSFDGRNIQYFGAGTRLSVL.

This chain connects TRBV6-1 to TRBJ1-2; perhaps TRBD1 as D (6 bases). Trimming took off 3 bases at V and 5 bases at J, with 16 bases between the two ends. CDR3 size: 15 residues. Germline V gene lookup returns CDR1 MNHNS and CDR2 SASEGT. CDR3 bases: TGTGCCAGCAGTGATCTAATGGGAGGGGGTTATGGCTACACCTTC. Translated, it gives CASSDLMGGGYGYTF.

This clone showed up just once. The rearrangement links TRBV4-1 to TRBJ1-1, with D possibly being TRBD1 (6 bases). The CDR3 loop spans 14 amino acids. Trimming stripped 4 bases from V and 4 bases from J, with 13 bases between. In germline, CDR1 is MGHRA, CDR2 YSYEKL. CDR3 region: CASSPQGMFTEAFF. CDR3 DNA sequence: TGCGCCAGCAGCCCCCAGGGGATGTTCACTGAAGCTTTCTTT.

The CDR3 DNA follows: TGTGCCAGCAGCTTATTCGGGACGCCTATGAGTGAAAAACTGTTTTTT. It translates to CASSLFGTPMSEKLFF. The genes are TRBV7-2 and TRBJ1-4, with D possibly TRBD1 on 5 matching bases. Germline CDR1 is SGHTA and CDR2 is FQGNSA. The CDR3 is 16 residues long. The V end was cut by 2 bases, the J end by 7 bases, with 17 bases between.

The gene calls are TRBV11-2 and TRBJ1-1; perhaps TRBD1 as D (5 bases). The CDR3 loop spans 15 amino acids. V was shortened by 5 bases and J by 1 base, with 14 bases between the two germline ends. Germline CDR1 and CDR2: SGHAT and FQNNGV. The CDR3 reads CASSKNGGENTEAFF. CDR3 nucleotides: TGTGCCAGCAGCAAAAATGGAGGGGAGAACACTGAAGCTTTCTTT.

This chain links TRBV9 with TRBJ2-7; weak D call: TRBD2 (6 bases). Germline CDR1 SGDLS, CDR2 YYNGEE. The V end was cut by 0 bases, the J end by 0 bases, with 13 bases between. CDR3 size: 16 residues. The CDR3 DNA sequence: TGTGCCAGCAGCGTAGGCGAGGGAGGTCTCTCCTACGAGCAGTACTTC. Residues: CASSVGEGGLSYEQYF.

As to this clone: Additional DNA sequences in this sample encode the identical CDR3. The chain combines TRBV7-6 with TRBJ2-1; no firm D call. V was pared by 0 bases and J by 4 bases, with 4 bases between. This CDR3 region has 13 residues. Germline values: CDR1 SGHVS, CDR2 FNYEAQ. CDR3 nucleotides: TGTGCCAGCAGCTTAGCCGAGTACAATGAGCAGTTCTTC. Translating gives CASSLAEYNEQFF. Full variable domain (remainder filled in from reference TRBV7-6 and TRBJ2-1): GAGVSQSPRYKVTKRGQDVALRCDPISGHVSLYWYRQALGQGPEFLTYFNYEAQQDKSGLPNDRFSAERPEGSISTLTIQRTEQRDSAMYRCASSLAEYNEQFFGPGTRLTVL.

The chain carries TRBV15 and TRBJ2-3; D unclear. Trimming took 5 bases from V and 5 from J, leaving 5 bases between them. The CDR3 runs 11 residues. The germline gives CDR1 LNHNV, CDR2 YYDKDF (reference sequence). As DNA, the CDR3 is TGTGCCACCAGCTTACAAGATACGCAGTATTTT. It encodes CATSLQDTQYF.

This rearrangement joins TRBV7-9 to TRBJ2-7, with a weak D call TRBD1 (6 bases). Germline lookup yields CDR1 SEHNR and CDR2 FQNEAQ (reference sequence). This CDR3 spans 14 amino acids. The V end was cut by 3 bases, the J end by 3 bases, with 12 bases between. The CDR3 sequence is CASSFAGVDYEQYF. The DNA for the CDR3 is TGTGCCAGCAGCTTCGCAGGGGTAGACTACGAGCAGTACTTC.

This clone appeared a single time. The same CDR3 arises from other DNA sequences in this sample as well. The chain couples TRBV7-9 to TRBJ2-7; the D gene is possibly TRBD1 (5 bases). V was trimmed by 5 bases and J by 4 bases, leaving 9 bases between them. This CDR3 is 12 amino acids long. The germline V gene has CDR1 SEHNR and CDR2 FQNEAQ (reference sequence). CDR3 sequence: CASSPGFYEQYF. DNA for the CDR3: TGTGCCAGCAGCCCAGGGTTTTACGAGCAGTACTTC.

This clone was found a few times. This sequence joins TRBV6-4 and TRBJ2-3; perhaps D is TRBD1 or TRBD2 (5 bases each). The germline V gene has CDR1 MRHNA and CDR2 SNTAGT. Trimming took off 3 bases at V and 2 bases at J, with 9 bases between the two ends. The CDR3 contains 14 residues. CDR3 in amino acids: CASSEGRDTDTQYF. For the CDR3, the DNA is TGTGCCAGCAGTGAGGGACGGGACACAGATACGCAGTATTTT.

The chain carries TRBV19 and TRBJ2-2; possible D gene TRBD2, 5 bases. CDR1 and CDR2 from the germline V gene are LNHDA and SQIVND (reference sequence). Trimming shortened V by 2 bases and J by 1 base, and 20 bases separated the two germline ends. The CDR3 is made up of 19 amino acids. For the CDR3, the DNA is TGTGCCAGTAGTATATCCCAATTCAGAGCGGACTTGAACACCGGGGAGCTGTTTTTT. Translating it yields CASSISQFRADLNTGELFF.

This chain connects TRBV18 to TRBJ2-7; D is unclear. V lost 3 bases and J lost 1, with 16 bases in between. Germline V gene sequence: CDR1 KGHSH, CDR2 LQKENI. The CDR3 has 16 residues. CDR3 amino acids: CASSPPFQIGSYEQYF. The DNA of the CDR3 is TGTGCCAGCTCACCCCCCTTCCAGATCGGGTCCTACGAGCAGTACTTC.

This clone appeared a single time. The chain uses TRBV7-3 and TRBJ2-6, with 8 nucleotides matching TRBD1. CDR1 SGHTA and CDR2 FQGTGA come from the germline V gene. CDR3 length equals 17 residues. Trimming at V came to 8 bases and at J to 0 bases, leaving 9 bases not matched to a gene. The CDR3, as DNA: TGTGCCAGCTCGCGAGGACAGGGTCTCTCTGGGGCCAACGTCCTGACTTTC. Translation gives CASSRGQGLSGANVLTF.

This clone was found a few times. The chain carries TRBV7-2 and TRBJ1-5; D gene ambiguous. The V gene's germline CDR1 is SGHTA and CDR2 FQGNSA. This CDR3 spans 15 amino acids. Deletions cut 2 bases from V and 0 bases from J, with 8 bases between. This CDR3 reads CASSLSGDSNQPQHF. DNA for the CDR3: TGTGCCAGCAGCTTATCCGGAGATAGCAATCAGCCCCAGCATTTT.

The chain uses TRBV6-6 and TRBJ1-1, with D perhaps TRBD1 (5 bases). From germline, CDR1 is MNHNY and CDR2 SVGAGI (reference sequence). V was cut by 2 bases and J by 5 bases, with 15 bases left in between. The CDR3 loop spans 15 amino acids. The CDR3, as DNA: TGTGCCAGCAGTTACACAACGGGGGGAGGAACTGAAGCTTTCTTT. It codes for CASSYTTGGGTEAFF.

This clone was seen a few times. The CDR3 protein is CASGYRGPDEKLFF. CDR3 sequence (DNA): TGTGCCAGCGGGTACAGGGGTCCGGATGAAAAACTGTTTTTT. The chain has TRBV27 and TRBJ1-4; 7 bases align to TRBD1. There are 14 residues in the CDR3. V was pared by 8 bases and J by 6 bases, with 9 bases of the junction left unmatched. CDR1 and CDR2 from the germline V gene are MNHEY and SMNVEV (reference sequence).

The CDR3 DNA reads as TGTGCCAGCAGCTCGGGACTAGCGGGAGCGAGGAGTGAGCAGTTCTTC. It codes for CASSSGLAGARSEQFF. The chain uses TRBV7-6 and TRBJ2-1, with 14 bases lining up with TRBD2. This CDR3 is built from 16 residues. Germline loops: CDR1 SGHVS, CDR2 FNYEAQ. With V trimmed by 4 bases and J by 9 bases, 8 bases remained unmatched.